This T cell receptor (beta chain) emerged from a study of CD8 T cells in Susac syndrome. The wider study: The Susac syndrome patients that were sequenced included roughly 6 with active disease and roughly eight in remission.

Random hexamers were used to reverse transcribe the RNA input (0.5 to 1 ug). Amplification of TCR beta CDR3 across 54 Vbeta and 13 Jbeta was performed with immunoSEQ multiplex PCR. Each CDR3 protein gets one entry after TCRdb re-called the immunoSEQ multiplex PCR reads with MiXCR. The table shows under 200,000 distinct CDR3 sequences, with 90% to 95% occurring only once. CD8+ and CD4+ blood T cells underwent TCR beta sequencing. TEMRA cells were FACS-enriched, with CD8+ and CD4+ T cells isolated negatively. Germline lookup yields CDR1 LNHNV and CDR2 YYDKDF (reference sequence). The length of the CDR3 is 18 residues. Trimming cost V 2 bases and J 2 bases; bases outside gene matches: 11.

The chain couples TRBV15 to TRBJ2-5; 10 nucleotides match TRBD2. Sequencing was carried out using CD4+ T cells from PBMCs. The TCR was taken from a human donor with Susac syndrome. CDR3 DNA: TGTGCCACCAGCAGACGGTGGGCTAGCGGGGGTGGGCAAGAGACCCAGTACTTC. Its protein is CATSRRWASGGGQETQYF.